This TCR beta chain was captured by sequencing in a study of identical twins. Study-wide findings and caveats: Within cord blood, abundant beta clonotypes carried fewer insertions, but memory repertoires showed no such trend.

With respect to this clonotype: The antigen remains undetermined.

The CDR3 extends over 16 amino acids. V was trimmed by 3 bases and J by 1 base, leaving 13 bases between them. TCRdb reprocessed the 5' RACE reads via MiXCR and lists one record per CDR3 protein. The table lists 400,000 to 650,000 distinct CDR3 sequences, around 20% of them singletons, with about 0.91% in the top ten. These data were likewise used in another study, on T cells expressing NK-cell markers.

The rearrangement uses TRBV12-3 or TRBV12-4 and TRBJ2-1; D is perhaps TRBD2 (6 bases). The sequenced material came from CD4+ T cells sorted from blood. The origin of this receptor is a woman under 30 in good health. The CDR3: CASSFLREESYNEQFF. The CDR3, as DNA: TGTGCCAGCAGTTTCTTGCGGGAAGAATCCTACAATGAGCAGTTCTTC.